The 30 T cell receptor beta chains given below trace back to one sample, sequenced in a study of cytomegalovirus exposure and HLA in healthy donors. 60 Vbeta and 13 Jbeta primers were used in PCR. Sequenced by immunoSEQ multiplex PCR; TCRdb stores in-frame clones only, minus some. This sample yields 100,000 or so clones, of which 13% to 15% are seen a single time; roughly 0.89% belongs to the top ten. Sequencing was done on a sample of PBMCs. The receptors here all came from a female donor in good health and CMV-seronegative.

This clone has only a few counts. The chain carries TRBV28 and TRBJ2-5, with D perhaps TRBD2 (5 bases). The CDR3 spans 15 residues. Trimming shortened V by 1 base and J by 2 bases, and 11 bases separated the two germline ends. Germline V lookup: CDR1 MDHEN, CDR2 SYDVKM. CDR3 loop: CASSLLGSGQETQYF. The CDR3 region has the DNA TGTGCCAGCAGTTTATTGGGCAGCGGACAAGAGACCCAGTACTTC.

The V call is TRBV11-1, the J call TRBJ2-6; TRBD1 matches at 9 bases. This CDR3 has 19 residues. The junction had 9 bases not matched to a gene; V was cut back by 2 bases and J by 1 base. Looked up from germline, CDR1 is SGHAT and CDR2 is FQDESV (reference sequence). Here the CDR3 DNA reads TGTGCCAGCAGCTTAACATCTCCGGGACAGGGATCTGGGGCCAACGTCCTGACTTTC. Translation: CASSLTSPGQGSGANVLTF.

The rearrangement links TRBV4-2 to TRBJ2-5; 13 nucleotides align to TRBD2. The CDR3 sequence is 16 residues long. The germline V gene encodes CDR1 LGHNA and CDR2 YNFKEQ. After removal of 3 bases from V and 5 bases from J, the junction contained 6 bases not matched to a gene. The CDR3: CASSQGTSGIKETQYF. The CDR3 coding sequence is TGTGCCAGCAGCCAGGGGACTAGCGGGATTAAGGAGACCCAGTACTTC.

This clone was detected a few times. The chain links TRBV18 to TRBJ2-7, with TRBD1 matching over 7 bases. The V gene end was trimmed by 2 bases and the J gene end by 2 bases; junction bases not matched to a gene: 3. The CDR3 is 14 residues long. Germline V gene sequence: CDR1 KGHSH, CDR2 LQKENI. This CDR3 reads CASSPNRGPYEQYF. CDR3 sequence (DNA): TGTGCCAGCTCACCAAACAGGGGACCCTACGAGCAGTACTTC.

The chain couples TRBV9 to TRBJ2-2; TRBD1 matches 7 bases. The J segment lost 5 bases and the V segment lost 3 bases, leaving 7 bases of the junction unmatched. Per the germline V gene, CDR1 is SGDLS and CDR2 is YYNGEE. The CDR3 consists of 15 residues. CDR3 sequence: CASSGGTVGTGELFF. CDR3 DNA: TGTGCCAGCAGCGGAGGGACAGTAGGTACCGGGGAGCTGTTTTTT.

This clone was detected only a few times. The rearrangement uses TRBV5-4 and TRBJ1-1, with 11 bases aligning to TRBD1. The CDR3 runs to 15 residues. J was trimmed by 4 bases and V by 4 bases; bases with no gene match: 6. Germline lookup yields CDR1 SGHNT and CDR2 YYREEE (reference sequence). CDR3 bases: TGTGCCAGCAGCACGGACAGGGGGCGGTTCACTGAAGCTTTCTTT. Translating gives CASSTDRGRFTEAFF. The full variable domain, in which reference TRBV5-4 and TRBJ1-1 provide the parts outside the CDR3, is ETGVTQSPTHLIKTRGQQVTLRCSSQSGHNTVSWYQQALGQGPQFIFQYYREEENGRGNFPPRFSGLQFPNYSSELNVNALELDDSALYLCASSTDRGRFTEAFFGQGTRLTVV.

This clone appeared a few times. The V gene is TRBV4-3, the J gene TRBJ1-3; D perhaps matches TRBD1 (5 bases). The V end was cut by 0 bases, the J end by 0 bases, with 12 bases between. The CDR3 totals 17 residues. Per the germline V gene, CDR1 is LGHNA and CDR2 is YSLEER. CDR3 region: CASSQDIRTHSGNTIYF. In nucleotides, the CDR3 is TGCGCCAGCAGCCAAGATATTCGGACACACTCTGGAAACACCATATATTTT.

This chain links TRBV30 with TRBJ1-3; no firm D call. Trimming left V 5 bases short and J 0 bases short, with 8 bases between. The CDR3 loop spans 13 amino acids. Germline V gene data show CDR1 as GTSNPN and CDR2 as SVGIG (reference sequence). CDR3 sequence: CAWGRSSGNTIYF. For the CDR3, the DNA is TGTGCCTGGGGTCGCAGCTCTGGAAACACCATATATTTT.

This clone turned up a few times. The CDR3 nucleotides are TGTGCCACCAGCATCCCGACAGGCCCAACTGGAAACACCATATATTTT. It translates to CATSIPTGPTGNTIYF. This chain uses TRBV15 with TRBJ1-3, with D perhaps matching TRBD1 (6 bases). CDR1 LNHNV and CDR2 YYDKDF come from the germline V gene (reference sequence). The V end lost 4 bases, the J end lost 2 bases, and 15 bases lay between the germline ends. The CDR3 is 16 residues long.

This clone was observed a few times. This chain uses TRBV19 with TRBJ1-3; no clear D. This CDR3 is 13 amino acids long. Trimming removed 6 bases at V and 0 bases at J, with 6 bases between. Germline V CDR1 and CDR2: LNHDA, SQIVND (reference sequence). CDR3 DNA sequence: TGTGCCAGTAGGCAGAACTCTGGAAACACCATATATTTT. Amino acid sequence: CASRQNSGNTIYF. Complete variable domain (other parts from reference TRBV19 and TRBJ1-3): DGGITQSPKYLFRKEGQNVTLSCEQNLNHDAMYWYRQDPGQGLRLIYYSQIVNDFQKGDIAEGYSVSREKKESFPLTVTSAQKNPTAFYLCASRQNSGNTIYFGEGSWLTVV.

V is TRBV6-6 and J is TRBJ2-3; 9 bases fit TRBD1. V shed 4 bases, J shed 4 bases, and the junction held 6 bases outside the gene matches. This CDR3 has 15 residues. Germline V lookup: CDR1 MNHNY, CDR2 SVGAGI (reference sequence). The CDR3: CASSLQGARADTQYF. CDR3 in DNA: TGTGCCAGCAGTTTACAGGGGGCTCGGGCAGATACGCAGTATTTT.

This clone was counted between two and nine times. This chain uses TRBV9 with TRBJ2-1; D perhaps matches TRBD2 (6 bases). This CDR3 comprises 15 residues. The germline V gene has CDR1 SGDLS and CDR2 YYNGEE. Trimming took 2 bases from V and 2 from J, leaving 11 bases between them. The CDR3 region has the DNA TGTGCCAGCAGCGTTTCGGGAGTAGCCTACAATGAGCAGTTCTTC. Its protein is CASSVSGVAYNEQFF. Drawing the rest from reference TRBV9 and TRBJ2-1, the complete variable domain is DSGVTQTPKHLITATGQRVTLRCSPRSGDLSVYWYQQSLDQGLQFLIQYYNGEERAKGNILERFSAQQFPDLHSELNLSSLELGDSALYFCASSVSGVAYNEQFFGPGTRLTVL.

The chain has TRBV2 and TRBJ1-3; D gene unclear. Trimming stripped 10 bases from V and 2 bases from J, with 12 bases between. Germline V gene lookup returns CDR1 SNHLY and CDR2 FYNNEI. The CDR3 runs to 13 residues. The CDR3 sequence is CAIAGSPGNTIYF. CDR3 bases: TGTGCCATCGCCGGGTCCCCTGGAAACACCATATATTTT.

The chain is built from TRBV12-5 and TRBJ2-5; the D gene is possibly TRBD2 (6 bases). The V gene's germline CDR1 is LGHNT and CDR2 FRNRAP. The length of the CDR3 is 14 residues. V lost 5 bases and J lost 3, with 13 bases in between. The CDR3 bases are TGTGCTAGTGGTAGTGGGAGGACCGAAGAGACCCAGTACTTC. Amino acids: CASGSGRTEETQYF. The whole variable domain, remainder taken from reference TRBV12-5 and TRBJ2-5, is DARVTQTPRHKVTEMGQEVTMRCQPILGHNTVFWYRQTMMQGLELLAYFRNRAPLDDSGMPKDRFSAEMPDATLATLKIQPSEPRDSAVYFCASGSGRTEETQYFGPGTRLLVL.

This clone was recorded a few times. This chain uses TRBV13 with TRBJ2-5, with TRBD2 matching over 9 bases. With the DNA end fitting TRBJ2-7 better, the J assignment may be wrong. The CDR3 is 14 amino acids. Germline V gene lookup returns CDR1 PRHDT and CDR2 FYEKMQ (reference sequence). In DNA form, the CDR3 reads TGTGCCAGCACCACGGGACTAGCTTCCTACGAGCAGTACTTC. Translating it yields CASTTGLASYEQYF.

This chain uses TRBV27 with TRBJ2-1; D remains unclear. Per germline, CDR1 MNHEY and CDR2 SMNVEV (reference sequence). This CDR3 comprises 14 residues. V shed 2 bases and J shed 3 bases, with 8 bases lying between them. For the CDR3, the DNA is TGTGCCAGCAGTTTACCGGGTAGCTACAATGAGCAGTTCTTC. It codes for CASSLPGSYNEQFF.

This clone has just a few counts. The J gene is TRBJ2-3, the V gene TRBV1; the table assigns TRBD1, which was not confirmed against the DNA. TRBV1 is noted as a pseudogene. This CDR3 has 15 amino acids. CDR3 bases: TGCACCAGCAGCCGAGCAGGTCAGGTTCGGGATACGCAGTATTTT. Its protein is CTSSRAGQVRDTQYF.

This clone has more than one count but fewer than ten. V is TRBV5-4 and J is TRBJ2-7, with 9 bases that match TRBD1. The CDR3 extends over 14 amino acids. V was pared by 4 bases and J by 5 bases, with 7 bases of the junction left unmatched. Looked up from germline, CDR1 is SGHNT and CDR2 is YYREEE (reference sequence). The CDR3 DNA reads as TGTGCCAGCAGCCCAGACAGGGGGTGGAACGAGCAGTACTTC. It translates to CASSPDRGWNEQYF.

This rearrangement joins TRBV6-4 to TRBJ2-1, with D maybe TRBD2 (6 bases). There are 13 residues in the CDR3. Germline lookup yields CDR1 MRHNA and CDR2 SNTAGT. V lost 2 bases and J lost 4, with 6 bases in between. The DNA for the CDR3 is TGTGCCAGCAGTGACGGGAGGTACAATGAGCAGTTCTTC. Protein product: CASSDGRYNEQFF.

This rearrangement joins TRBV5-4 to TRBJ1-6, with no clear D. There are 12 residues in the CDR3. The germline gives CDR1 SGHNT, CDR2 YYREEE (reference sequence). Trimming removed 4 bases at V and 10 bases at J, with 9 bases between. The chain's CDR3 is CASSTSLSPLHF. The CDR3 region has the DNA TGTGCCAGCAGCACATCGTTATCACCCCTCCACTTT. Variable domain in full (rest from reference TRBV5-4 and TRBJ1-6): ETGVTQSPTHLIKTRGQQVTLRCSSQSGHNTVSWYQQALGQGPQFIFQYYREEENGRGNFPPRFSGLQFPNYSSELNVNALELDDSALYLCASSTSLSPLHFGNGTRLTVT.

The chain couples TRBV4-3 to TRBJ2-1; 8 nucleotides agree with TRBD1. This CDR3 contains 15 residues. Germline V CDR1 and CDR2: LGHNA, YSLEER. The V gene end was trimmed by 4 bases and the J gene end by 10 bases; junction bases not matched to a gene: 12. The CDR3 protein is CASSLAEQGGGEQFF. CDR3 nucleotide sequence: TGCGCCAGCAGCCTCGCCGAACAGGGGGGCGGCGAGCAGTTCTTC.

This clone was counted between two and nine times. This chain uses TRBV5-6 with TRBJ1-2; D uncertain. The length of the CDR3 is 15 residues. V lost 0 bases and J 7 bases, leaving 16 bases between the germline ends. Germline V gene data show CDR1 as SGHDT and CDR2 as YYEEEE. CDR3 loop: CASSLAAGIRGGYTF. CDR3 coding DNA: TGTGCCAGCAGCTTGGCCGCCGGGATAAGAGGTGGCTACACCTTC.

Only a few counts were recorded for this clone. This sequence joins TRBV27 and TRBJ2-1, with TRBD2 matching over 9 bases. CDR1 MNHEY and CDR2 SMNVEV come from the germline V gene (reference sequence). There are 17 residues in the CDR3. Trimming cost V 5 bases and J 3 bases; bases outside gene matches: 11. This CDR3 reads CASSTKPGTSIYNEQFF. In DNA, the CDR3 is TGTGCCAGCAGTACTAAACCCGGGACTAGCATCTACAATGAGCAGTTCTTC.

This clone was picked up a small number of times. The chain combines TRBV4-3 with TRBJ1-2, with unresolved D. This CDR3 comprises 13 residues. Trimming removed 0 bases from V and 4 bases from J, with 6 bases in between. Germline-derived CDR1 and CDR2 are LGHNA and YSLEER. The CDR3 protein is CASSQEGSYGYTF. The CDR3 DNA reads TGCGCCAGCAGCCAAGAAGGGAGCTATGGCTACACCTTC.

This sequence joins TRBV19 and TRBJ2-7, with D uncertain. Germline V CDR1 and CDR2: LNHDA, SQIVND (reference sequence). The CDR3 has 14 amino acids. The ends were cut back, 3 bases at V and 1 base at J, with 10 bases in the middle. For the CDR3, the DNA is TGTGCCAGTAGTATGGAGATCCGTTCCTACGAGCAGTACTTC. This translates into CASSMEIRSYEQYF.

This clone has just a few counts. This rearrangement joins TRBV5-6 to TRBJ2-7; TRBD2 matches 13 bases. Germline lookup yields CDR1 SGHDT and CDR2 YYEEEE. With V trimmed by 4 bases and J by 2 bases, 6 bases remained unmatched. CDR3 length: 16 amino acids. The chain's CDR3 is CASSVGLAGVPYEQYF. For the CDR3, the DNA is TGTGCCAGCAGCGTAGGACTAGCGGGAGTACCCTACGAGCAGTACTTC. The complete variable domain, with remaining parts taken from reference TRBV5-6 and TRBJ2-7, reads DAGVTQSPTHLIKTRGQQVTLRCSPKSGHDTVSWYQQALGQGPQFIFQYYEEEERQRGNFPDRFSGHQFPNYSSELNVNALLLGDSALYLCASSVGLAGVPYEQYFGPGTRLTVT.

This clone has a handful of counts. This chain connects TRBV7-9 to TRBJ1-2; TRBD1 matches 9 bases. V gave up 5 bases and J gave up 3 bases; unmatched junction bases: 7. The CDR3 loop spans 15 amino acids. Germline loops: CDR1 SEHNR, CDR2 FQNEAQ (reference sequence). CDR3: CASSLKTGGDYGYTF. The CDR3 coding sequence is TGTGCCAGCAGCCTCAAGACAGGGGGGGACTATGGCTACACCTTC.

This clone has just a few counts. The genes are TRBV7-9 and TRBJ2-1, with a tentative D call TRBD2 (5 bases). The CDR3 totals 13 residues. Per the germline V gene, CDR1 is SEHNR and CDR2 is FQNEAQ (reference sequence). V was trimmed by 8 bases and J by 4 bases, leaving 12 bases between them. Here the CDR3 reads CASAGLAYNEQFF. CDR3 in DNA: TGTGCCAGCGCAGGCCTAGCTTACAATGAGCAGTTCTTC.

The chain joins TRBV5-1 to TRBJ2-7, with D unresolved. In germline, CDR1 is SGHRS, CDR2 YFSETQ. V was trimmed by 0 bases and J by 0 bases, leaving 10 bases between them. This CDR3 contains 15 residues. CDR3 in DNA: TGCGCCAGCAGCTTGGGTGAGCCGGTCTCCTACGAGCAGTACTTC. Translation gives CASSLGEPVSYEQYF.

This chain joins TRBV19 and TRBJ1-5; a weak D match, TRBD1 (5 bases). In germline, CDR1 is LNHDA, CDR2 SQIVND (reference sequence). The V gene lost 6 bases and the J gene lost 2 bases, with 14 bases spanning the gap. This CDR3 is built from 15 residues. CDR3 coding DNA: TGTGCCAGTAGGTGGGCCGGAGGGGGCAATCAGCCCCAGCATTTT. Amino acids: CASRWAGGGNQPQHF.